This passage covers 13 T cell receptor beta chains from one sample sequenced in a study of shared clonotypes between healthy human individuals (dated by TCRdb to 2018 to 2020). The library was obtained by the immunoSEQ multiplex PCR assay. TCRdb took over this immuneACCESS table, retaining in-frame rearrangements with V and J assigned. Such tables are incomplete; in checked studies, under half of the missing clones stem from an unresolved V gene, and the remainder is unexplained. This sample gives about 2.4 million clones in total; roughly 92% of them show up just once. The top ten hold around 0.14% of the sample. Input material: naive CD4+ T cells sorted from blood. The sample's cell subset or site label is to be understood as: CD45RA+ positively selected. These receptors were collected from a man between 18 and 29 years old in good health.

The chain recombines TRBV5-4 with TRBJ2-7, with TRBD1 matching 7 bases. V lost 4 bases and J lost 3; bases outside the gene matches: 13. Looked up from germline, CDR1 is SGHNT and CDR2 is YYREEE (reference sequence). The CDR3 length is 16 residues. Written as DNA, the CDR3 is TGTGCCAGCAGCATAACCTCAGGGGGTAGGGACTACGAGCAGTACTTC. Encoded protein: CASSITSGGRDYEQYF.

The chain employs TRBV10-1 and TRBJ1-2; D unclear. V gave up 3 bases and J gave up 3 bases, with 8 bases separating them. Germline CDR1 WNHNN, CDR2 SYGVQD (reference sequence). CDR3 length: 13 residues. The CDR3 DNA follows: TGCGCCAGCAGTGAACAGTCAGACTATGGCTACACCTTC. It translates to CASSEQSDYGYTF.

As concerns this clone: In the same sample, other DNA sequences code for this CDR3. The chain couples TRBV5-1 to TRBJ1-2; TRBD1 matches at 8 bases. V lost 3 bases, J lost 7 bases, and 5 bases stayed unmatched. The germline V gene encodes CDR1 SGHRS and CDR2 YFSETQ. The CDR3 extends over 13 amino acids. The CDR3 region is CASSSDRAGGYTF. The CDR3 coding sequence is TGCGCCAGCAGCTCGGACAGGGCGGGTGGCTACACCTTC.

This chain uses TRBV5-1 with TRBJ2-5; no reliable D call. The CDR3 is 12 amino acids. V lost 4 bases to trimming and J lost 5 bases, with 9 bases between them. The germline gives CDR1 SGHRS, CDR2 YFSETQ. CDR3: CASSLHRETQYF. In DNA form, the CDR3 reads TGCGCCAGCAGCCTCCACCGGGAGACCCAGTACTTC.

V and J are TRBV19 and TRBJ2-7, with 8 bases that match TRBD1. The CDR3 sequence is 14 residues long. V was pared by 3 bases and J by 2 bases, with 3 bases of the junction left unmatched. Per the germline V gene, CDR1 is LNHDA and CDR2 is SQIVND (reference sequence). DNA for the CDR3: TGTGCCAGTAGTATCCCGGACAGGGCCTACGAGCAGTACTTC. Its translation is CASSIPDRAYEQYF.

The gene calls are TRBV30 and TRBJ1-5; a weak D match, TRBD1 (5 bases). The CDR3 has 16 residues. Trimming left V 0 bases short and J 4 bases short, with 16 bases between. Looked up from germline, CDR1 is GTSNPN and CDR2 is SVGIG (reference sequence). The CDR3 sequence: CAWSVAGDRTNQPQHF. CDR3 nucleotide sequence: TGTGCCTGGAGTGTTGCCGGGGACCGGACAAATCAGCCCCAGCATTTT.

Concerning this clone itself: Other DNA sequences in the same sample also yield this CDR3. The rearrangement links TRBV6-5 to TRBJ1-1, with D maybe TRBD1 (5 bases). The germline V gene has CDR1 MNHEY and CDR2 SVGAGI. V lost 10 bases, J lost 1 base, and 10 bases lay in between. This CDR3 has 12 residues. The DNA of the CDR3 is TGTGCCACGGGACGGGCGAACACTGAAGCTTTCTTT. It specifies CATGRANTEAFF.

V usage is TRBV2 and J usage is TRBJ1-5; the D is unclear. This CDR3 contains 16 residues. V lost 1 base, J lost 1 base, and 11 bases lay in between. The germline gives CDR1 SNHLY, CDR2 FYNNEI. The DNA of the CDR3 is TGTGCCAGCAGTGAAGGTGGGAGGGCAAGCAATCAGCCCCAGCATTTT. Amino acid sequence: CASSEGGRASNQPQHF. The entire variable domain, with the rest obtained from reference TRBV2 and TRBJ1-5, is as follows: EPEVTQTPSHQVTQMGQEVILRCVPISNHLYFYWYRQILGQKVEFLVSFYNNEISEKSEIFDDQFSVERPDGSNFTLKIRSTKLEDSAMYFCASSEGGRASNQPQHFGDGTRLSIL.

V is TRBV5-4 and J is TRBJ1-6; 7 bases line up with TRBD1. The V segment lost 0 bases and the J segment 7 bases; nucleotides outside the gene matches: 4. Germline V gene sequence: CDR1 SGHNT, CDR2 YYREEE (reference sequence). The CDR3 loop spans 15 amino acids. The CDR3 DNA sequence: TGTGCCAGCAGCTTGGCCGGGACAGTAAATTCACCCCTCCACTTT. It specifies CASSLAGTVNSPLHF.

Comment on this clone: The sample carries other DNA sequences with the same CDR3. DNA for the CDR3: TGCGCCAGCAGCTTGGAGGCAGGGGCTAATGAAAAACTGTTTTTT. Its protein is CASSLEAGANEKLFF. The rearrangement joins TRBV5-1 to TRBJ1-4, with D perhaps matching TRBD1 (6 bases). The V gene lost 0 bases and the J gene lost 3 bases, with 9 bases spanning the gap. The CDR3 has 15 amino acids. The germline gives CDR1 SGHRS, CDR2 YFSETQ.

V and J are TRBV7-9 and TRBJ2-2; perhaps TRBD1 as D (5 bases). Germline V gene data show CDR1 as SEHNR and CDR2 as FQNEAQ (reference sequence). CDR3 length equals 16 residues. V shed 5 bases and J shed 1 base, with 14 bases lying between them. CDR3 DNA: TGTGCCAGCAGCCCCCCAGGGAACAGGAACACCGGGGAGCTGTTTTTT. Protein: CASSPPGNRNTGELFF.

This chain joins TRBV18 and TRBJ2-6; TRBD2 agrees at 12 bases. There are 22 residues in the CDR3. Germline CDR1 is KGHSH and CDR2 is LQKENI. Trimming took 1 base from V and 0 from J; bases not matched to a gene: 13. The CDR3 is CASSPRETSGSILGSGANVLTF. CDR3 bases: TGTGCCAGCTCACCACGCGAGACTAGCGGGAGTATCCTGGGCTCTGGGGCCAACGTCCTGACTTTC.

The count of this clone is one. Other DNA sequences from this sample encode an identical CDR3 as well. The chain has TRBV9 and TRBJ1-3, with unresolved D. This CDR3 region has 14 residues. The germline CDR1 and CDR2 sequences are SGDLS and YYNGEE. The V and J ends lost 2 bases and 0 bases respectively, with 6 bases between them. The CDR3 DNA reads TGTGCCAGCAGCGTTGGGTTCTCTGGAAACACCATATATTTT. Encoded protein: CASSVGFSGNTIYF.